These T cell receptor beta chains were read from a single sample in a study of regulatory T cells in long-lasting Graves disease. TCRdb itself ran the multiplex PCR reads through MiXCR, one entry per CDR3 protein. In the table there are a few hundred thousand distinct CDR3 sequences, roughly 21% of which are singletons. Source: peripheral blood mononuclear cells (PBMCs), taken when the disease was refractory, from a patient treated with antithyroid drugs. The receptors originated from a female donor with Graves disease. The CDR3 runs from the conserved cysteine through the conserved F or W. D genes are given only for firm matches. Part of the rows lack a size; the others show once, few, many or a class for expanded clones.

v_gene,abundance,j_gene,d_gene,CDR3aa,CDR3nt
TRBV12-3/TRBV12-4,many,TRBJ1-3,NA,CATQTAPSGNTIYF,TGTGCCACACAGACAGCTCCCTCTGGAAACACCATATATTTT
TRBV12-3/TRBV12-4,few,TRBJ2-7,TRBD1,CASRRQGGYEQYF,TGTGCCAGCAGGAGACAGGGTGGCTACGAGCAGTACTTC
TRBV5-6,few,TRBJ2-7,TRBD1,CASSVRTGRPYEQYF,TGTGCCAGCAGCGTAAGGACAGGGCGACCCTACGAGCAGTACTTC
TRBV6-1,few,TRBJ1-5,NA,CASMRDLPYSNQPQHF,TGTGCCAGCATGAGAGACCTGCCCTATAGCAATCAGCCCCAGCATTTT
TRBV7-3,NA,TRBJ2-2,NA,CASRLGGYGELFF,TGTGCCAGCAGACTGGGCGGCTACGGGGAGCTGTTTTTT
TRBV2,many,TRBJ2-5,NA,CASIRDVVETQYF,TGTGCCAGCATACGGGATGTCGTAGAGACCCAGTACTTC
TRBV30,NA,TRBJ1-1,TRBD1,CAWNWGQLTEAFF,TGTGCCTGGAACTGGGGACAGCTCACTGAAGCTTTCTTT
TRBV7-9,many,TRBJ2-5,NA,CASGTFQETQYF,TGTGCCAGCGGGACGTTCCAAGAGACCCAGTACTTC
TRBV28,NA,TRBJ2-1,TRBD1,CASSPDRGHNEQFF,TGTGCCAGCAGCCCGGACAGGGGACACAATGAGCAGTTCTTC
TRBV20-1,NA,TRBJ1-5,NA,CSARDSGVWQPQHF,TGCAGTGCTAGAGATTCGGGGGTATGGCAGCCCCAGCATTTT
TRBV20-1,few,TRBJ1-2,NA,CSARGVGEPNYGYTF,TGCAGTGCTAGAGGCGTGGGGGAGCCCAACTATGGCTACACCTTC
TRBV29-1,NA,TRBJ2-5,NA,CSVVGRGGETQYF,TGCAGCGTTGTAGGCAGGGGTGGAGAGACCCAGTACTTC
TRBV13,few,TRBJ1-4,NA,CASSSPGTNHEKLFF,TGTGCCAGCAGCTCACCGGGAACCAACCATGAAAAACTGTTTTTT
TRBV5-1,NA,TRBJ1-6,TRBD1,CASSSRDRGPIYNSPLHF,TGCGCCAGCAGCAGCCGGGACAGGGGCCCTATCTATAATTCACCCCTCCACTTT
TRBV28,many,TRBJ2-7,NA,CASSLWGAHEQYF,TGTGCCAGCAGTTTATGGGGGGCCCACGAGCAGTACTTC
TRBV20-1,few,TRBJ1-5,NA,CSARVFNQPQHF,TGCAGTGCTAGGGTCTTCAATCAGCCCCAGCATTTT